This TCR beta chain was sequenced in a study of beta chain features in type 1 diabetes. Study findings and constraints: Reduced insertions and increased deletions marked VDJ junctions in type 1 diabetes patients. Researchers report that Type 1 diabetes patients had moderately but significantly shorter TCRB CDR3s across all four CD4+ subsets.

The CDR3 has 16 amino acids. After removal of 4 bases from V and 3 bases from J, the junction contained 9 bases not matched to a gene. Germline CDR1 reads SGHVS; CDR2 reads FQNEAQ. Concerning this clone itself: Antigen specificity is unknown.

The isolated RNA, all of it, was reverse transcribed, so expressed TCRB transcripts were what got sequenced. This table comes from immunoSEQ multiplex PCR, and its TCRdb copy is limited to in-frame clones, with some not included. The table lists over 25,000 clones, 56% of them singletons. Naive, central memory, regulatory and stem cell-like memory cells within the CD4+ compartment were sorted using CD45RO/CCR7/CD25/CD127/CD95/CD27. The clonotype was recovered from a woman under 30 with type 1 diabetes. The chain recombines TRBV7-8 with TRBJ1-1, with 9 bases matching TRBD1. The sample comprised Tregs from blood. Here the CDR3 reads CASSYFPGQGDTEAFF. The CDR3 bases are TGTGCCAGCAGCTACTTCCCGGGACAGGGTGACACTGAAGCTTTCTTT.